This T cell receptor (beta chain) is drawn from a study of T cell repertoires in aging, cancer and after chemotherapy. The CDR3 runs 12 residues. V was clipped by 8 bases and J by 2 bases, with 8 bases between them. Rearranged V-D-J TRB sequences were amplified with a mixed TRB-A/B primer pool. TCRdb reanalysed the multiplex PCR reads using MiXCR and keeps one entry per CDR3 protein. Counted here are more than 4,500 distinct CDR3 sequences, around 21% occurring once; the ten biggest clones make up roughly 3.6%. Study findings and constraints: Age-matched healthy donors had significantly more diverse, less clonal blood TCR repertoires than untreated cancer patients. Healthy donors lost TCR diversity with age mainly through richness, cancer patients through richness and evenness.

On this clonotype: What it binds is not known.

Amplification of TCR beta used genomic DNA extracted from peripheral blood. The chain combines TRBV12-3 or TRBV12-4 with TRBJ2-3, with D uncertain. The sequence came from a human donor in good health. The donor label of this sample is uncertain. Sequencing was done on a sample of blood. CDR3 sequence: CASGIYTDTQYF. As DNA, the CDR3 is TGTGCCAGCGGGATCTACACAGATACGCAGTATTTT.